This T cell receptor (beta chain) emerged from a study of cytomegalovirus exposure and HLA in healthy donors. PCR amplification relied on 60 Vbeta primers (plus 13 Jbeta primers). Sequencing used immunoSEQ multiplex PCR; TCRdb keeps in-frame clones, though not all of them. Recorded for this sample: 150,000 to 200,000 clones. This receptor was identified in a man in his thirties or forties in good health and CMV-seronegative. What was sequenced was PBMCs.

CDR3 sequence reads: CASSLTRTRAFF. The DNA for the CDR3 is TGTGCCAGCAGCTTAACGCGAACTAGAGCTTTCTTT. The chain employs TRBV7-9 and TRBJ1-1; D unresolved. The CDR3 totals 12 residues. Germline loops: CDR1 SEHNR, CDR2 FQNEAQ (reference sequence). V was cut by 2 bases and J by 10 bases, with 11 bases left in between.